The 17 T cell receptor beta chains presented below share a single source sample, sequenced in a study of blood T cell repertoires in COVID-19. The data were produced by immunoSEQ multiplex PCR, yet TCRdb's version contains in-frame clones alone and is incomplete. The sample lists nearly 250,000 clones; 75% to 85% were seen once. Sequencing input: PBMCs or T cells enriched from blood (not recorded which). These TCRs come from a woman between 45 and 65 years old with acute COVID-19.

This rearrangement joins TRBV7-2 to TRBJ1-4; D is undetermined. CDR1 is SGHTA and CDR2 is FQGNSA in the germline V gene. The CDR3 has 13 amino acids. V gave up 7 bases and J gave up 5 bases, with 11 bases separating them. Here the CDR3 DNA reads TGTGCCAGCACAAGTACGGGGAATGAAAAACTGTTTTTT. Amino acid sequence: CASTSTGNEKLFF.

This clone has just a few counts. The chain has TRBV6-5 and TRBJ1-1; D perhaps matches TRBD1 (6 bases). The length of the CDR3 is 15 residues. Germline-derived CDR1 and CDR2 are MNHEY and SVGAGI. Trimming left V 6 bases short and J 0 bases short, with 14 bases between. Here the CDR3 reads CASRYRESMNTEAFF. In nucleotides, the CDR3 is TGTGCCAGCAGATACAGGGAGTCGATGAACACTGAAGCTTTCTTT.

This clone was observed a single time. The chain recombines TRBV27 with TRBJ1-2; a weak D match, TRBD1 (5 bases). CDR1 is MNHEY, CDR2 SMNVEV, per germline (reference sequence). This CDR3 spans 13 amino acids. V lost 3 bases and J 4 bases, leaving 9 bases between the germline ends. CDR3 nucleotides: TGTGCCAGCAGTTTCCGGCAGGGCTATGGCTACACCTTC. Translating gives CASSFRQGYGYTF.

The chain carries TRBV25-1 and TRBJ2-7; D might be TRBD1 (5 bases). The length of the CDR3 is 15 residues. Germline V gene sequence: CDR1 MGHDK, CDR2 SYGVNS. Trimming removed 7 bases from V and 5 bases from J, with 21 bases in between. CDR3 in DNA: TGTGCCAGCACCTCCTCTAGGGGATCTCAGGACGAGCAGTACTTC. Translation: CASTSSRGSQDEQYF.

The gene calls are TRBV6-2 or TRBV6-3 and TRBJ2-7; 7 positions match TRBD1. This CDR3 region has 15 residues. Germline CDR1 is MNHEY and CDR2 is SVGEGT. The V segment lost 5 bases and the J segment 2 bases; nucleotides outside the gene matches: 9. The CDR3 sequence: CASSALRGQTYEQYF. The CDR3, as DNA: TGTGCCAGCAGTGCACTCAGGGGACAGACCTACGAGCAGTACTTC.

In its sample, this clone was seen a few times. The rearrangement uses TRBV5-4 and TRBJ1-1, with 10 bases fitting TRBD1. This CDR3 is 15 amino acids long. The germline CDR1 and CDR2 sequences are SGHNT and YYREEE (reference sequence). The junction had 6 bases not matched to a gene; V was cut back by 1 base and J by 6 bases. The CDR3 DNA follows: TGTGCCAGCAGCTTGTTCTGGGACAGGGGATCTGAAGCTTTCTTT. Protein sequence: CASSLFWDRGSEAFF.

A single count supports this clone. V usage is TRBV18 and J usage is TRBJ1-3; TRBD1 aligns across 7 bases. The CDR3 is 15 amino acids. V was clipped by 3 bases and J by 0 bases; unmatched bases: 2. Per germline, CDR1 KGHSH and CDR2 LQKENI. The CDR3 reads CASSPRTGSGNTIYF. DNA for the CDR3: TGTGCCAGCTCACCGCGGACAGGCTCTGGAAACACCATATATTTT. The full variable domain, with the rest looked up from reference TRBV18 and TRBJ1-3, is NAGVMQNPRHLVRRRGQEARLRCSPMKGHSHVYWYRQLPEEGLKFMVYLQKENIIDESGMPKERFSAEFPKEGPSILRIQQVVRGDSAAYFCASSPRTGSGNTIYFGEGSWLTVV.

The CDR3 region is CASSLPPKGGQQYF. The DNA for the CDR3 is TGTGCCAGCAGCTTGCCCCCCAAGGGAGGGCAGCAGTACTTC. This sequence joins TRBV5-6 and TRBJ2-7; TRBD2 agrees at 7 bases. Germline V lookup: CDR1 SGHDT, CDR2 YYEEEE. V trimming: 1 base; J trimming: 8 bases; junction bases outside the gene matches: 9. This CDR3 region has 14 residues.

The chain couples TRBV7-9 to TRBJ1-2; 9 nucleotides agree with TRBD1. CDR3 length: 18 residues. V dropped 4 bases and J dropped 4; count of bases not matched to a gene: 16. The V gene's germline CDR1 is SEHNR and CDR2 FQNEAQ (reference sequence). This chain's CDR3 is CASSSYPGQGFSSYGYTF. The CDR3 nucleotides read TGTGCCAGCAGCTCCTATCCGGGACAGGGATTCTCAAGCTATGGCTACACCTTC.

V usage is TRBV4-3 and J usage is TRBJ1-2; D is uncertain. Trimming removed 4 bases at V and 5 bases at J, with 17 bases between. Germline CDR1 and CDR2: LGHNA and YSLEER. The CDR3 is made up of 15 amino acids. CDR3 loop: CASSPQDGLGYGYTF. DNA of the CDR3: TGCGCCAGCAGCCCACAAGACGGCCTAGGATATGGCTACACCTTC.

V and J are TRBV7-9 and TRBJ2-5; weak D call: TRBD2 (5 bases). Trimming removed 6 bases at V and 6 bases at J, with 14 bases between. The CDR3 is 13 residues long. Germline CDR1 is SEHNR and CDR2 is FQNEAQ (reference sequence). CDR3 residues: CASRVEGQKTQYF. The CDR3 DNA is TGTGCCAGCAGAGTTGAGGGTCAAAAGACCCAGTACTTC.

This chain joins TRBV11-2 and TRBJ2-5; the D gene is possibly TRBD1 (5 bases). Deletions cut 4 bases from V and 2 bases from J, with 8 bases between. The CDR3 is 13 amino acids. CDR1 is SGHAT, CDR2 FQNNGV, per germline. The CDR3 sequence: CASSYGHQETQYF. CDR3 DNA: TGTGCCAGCAGCTACGGACATCAAGAGACCCAGTACTTC.

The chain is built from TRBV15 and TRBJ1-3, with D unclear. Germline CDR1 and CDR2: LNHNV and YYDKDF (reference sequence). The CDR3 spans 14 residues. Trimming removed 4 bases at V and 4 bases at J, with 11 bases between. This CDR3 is CATSNRVPGNTIYF. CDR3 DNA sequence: TGTGCCACCAGCAACCGGGTACCGGGAAACACCATATATTTT.

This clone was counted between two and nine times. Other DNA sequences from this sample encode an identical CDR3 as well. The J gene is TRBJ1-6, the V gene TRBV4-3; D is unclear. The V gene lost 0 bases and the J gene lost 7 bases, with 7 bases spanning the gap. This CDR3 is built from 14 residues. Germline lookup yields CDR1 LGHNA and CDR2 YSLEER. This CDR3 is CASSQDGLNSPLHF. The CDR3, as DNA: TGCGCCAGCAGCCAAGATGGGCTAAATTCACCCCTCCACTTT.

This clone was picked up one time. The CDR3 DNA is TGTGCCAGTAGTGAGCCGAGAGCAAGAGGGGAAAAACTGTTTTTT. This gives the protein CASSEPRARGEKLFF. The chain uses TRBV19 and TRBJ1-4; no clear D gene. In germline, CDR1 is LNHDA, CDR2 SQIVND (reference sequence). Trimming stripped 5 bases from V and 8 bases from J, with 18 bases between. The CDR3 is 15 amino acids.

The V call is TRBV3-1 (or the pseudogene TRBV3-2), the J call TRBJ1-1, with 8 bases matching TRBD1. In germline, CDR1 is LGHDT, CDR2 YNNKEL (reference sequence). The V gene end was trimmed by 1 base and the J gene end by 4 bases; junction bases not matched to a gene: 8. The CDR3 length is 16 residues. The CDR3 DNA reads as TGTGCCAGCAGCCAAGGGACAGGGTCTTTGGCCACTGAAGCTTTCTTT. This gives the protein CASSQGTGSLATEAFF.

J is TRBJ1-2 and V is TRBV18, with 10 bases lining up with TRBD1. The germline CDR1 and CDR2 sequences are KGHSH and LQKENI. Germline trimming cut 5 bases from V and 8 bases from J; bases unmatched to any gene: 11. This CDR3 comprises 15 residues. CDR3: CASSTGQGTTNGYTF. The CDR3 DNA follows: TGTGCCAGCTCAACGGGACAGGGGACTACTAACGGCTACACCTTC.